This T cell receptor (beta chain) is drawn from a study of blood T cell repertoires in COVID-19. The overall study: COVID-19 samples from acute and convalescent phases originated in the United States, Italy and Spain. T cells, B-cell-depleted T cells, or PBMCs provided the cDNA or gDNA that served as material.

Original processing methods: Reference gene primer amplification in the assay estimated nucleated cell counts. Clones were read by immunoSEQ multiplex PCR, and TCRdb kept only the in-frame ones, dropping some. The V and J calls and clone size were taken over from that table, and D and trimming were inferred from the DNA. The table lists roughly 51,000 clones, about 90% of them singletons. The germline V gene encodes CDR1 MNHEY and CDR2 SVGAGI. The CDR3 extends over 13 amino acids. V was clipped by 6 bases and J by 9 bases; unmatched bases: 3. Sequencing input: peripheral blood. V gene TRBV6-5 combines with J gene TRBJ2-3; TRBD2 aligns across 13 bases. The sequence derives from a woman in her sixties or seventies with active or convalescent COVID-19. CDR3 in DNA: TGTGCCAGCAGGGGACTAGCGGGGACCACGCAGTATTTT. Translation: CASRGLAGTTQYF.